This T cell receptor (beta chain) is drawn from a study of T cell responses to AZD1222 COVID-19 vaccine. Study details: The study pooled second doses at about 4 or about 12 weeks.

Worth noting for this clone: What it binds is unknown.

General observations from the study: Donors skewed white British and female; clonal diversity was possibly underestimated. Spike-wide coverage was observed for vaccine-associated CD4 TCRs, with dominant responses at 160-218 and 743-854. Seropositivity was recorded at baseline in only a handful of AZD1222 recipients.

Assay: immunoSEQ multiplex PCR; the TCRdb copy retains only in-frame clones and omits some. The sample lists 100,000 to 150,000 clones; about nine tenths were seen once. CDR1 and CDR2 from the germline V gene are KGHSH and LQKENI. V shed 0 bases and J shed 6 bases, with 9 bases lying between them. The CDR3 spans 14 residues. Sequenced material: peripheral blood, taken on day 0 of AZD1222 vaccination. The chain couples TRBV18 to TRBJ1-3; D remains ambiguous. This receptor was taken from an adult in good health. The CDR3 reads CASSPPGVENTIYF. The DNA for the CDR3 is TGTGCCAGCTCACCACCTGGGGTCGAAAACACCATATATTTT.